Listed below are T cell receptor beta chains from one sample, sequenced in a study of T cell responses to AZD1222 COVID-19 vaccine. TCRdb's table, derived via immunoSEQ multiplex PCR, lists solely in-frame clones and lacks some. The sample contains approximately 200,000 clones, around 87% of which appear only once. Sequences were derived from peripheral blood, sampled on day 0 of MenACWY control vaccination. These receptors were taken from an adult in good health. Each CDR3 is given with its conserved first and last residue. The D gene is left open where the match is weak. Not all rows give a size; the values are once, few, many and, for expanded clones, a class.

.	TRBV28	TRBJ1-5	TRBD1	CASSPTTGEQPQHF	TGTGCCAGCAGTCCAACGACAGGGGAACAGCCCCAGCATTTT
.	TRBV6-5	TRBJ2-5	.	CASSYDSKETQYF	TGTGCCAGCAGTTACGACAGTAAAGAGACCCAGTACTTC
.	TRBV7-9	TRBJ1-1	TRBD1	CASSSGTGYADTEAFF	TGTGCCAGCAGCTCCGGGACAGGGTATGCGGACACTGAAGCTTTCTTT
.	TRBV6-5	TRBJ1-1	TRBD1	CASSYFGTANTEAFF	TGTGCCAGCAGTTACTTTGGGACAGCAAACACTGAAGCTTTCTTT
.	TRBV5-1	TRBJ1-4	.	CASSGPGSTNEKLFF	TGCGCCAGCAGCGGACCGGGCTCAACTAATGAAAAACTGTTTTTT
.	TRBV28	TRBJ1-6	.	CASSERQLYNSPLHF	TGTGCCAGCAGCGAGAGACAGCTCTATAATTCACCCCTCCACTTT
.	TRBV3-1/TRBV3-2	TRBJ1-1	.	CASSQEAGVGAEAFF	TGTGCCAGCAGCCAAGAAGCGGGGGTGGGCGCTGAAGCTTTCTTT
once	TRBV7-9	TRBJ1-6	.	CASSDRSSYNSPLHF	TGTGCCAGCAGCGATCGAAGCTCCTATAATTCACCCCTCCACTTT
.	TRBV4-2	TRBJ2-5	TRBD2	CASSQDEAGEQETQYF	TGTGCCAGCAGCCAAGATGAAGCGGGGGAACAAGAGACCCAGTACTTC
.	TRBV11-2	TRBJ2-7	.	CASSLGGGAYEQYF	TGTGCCAGCAGCTTAGGAGGGGGGGCCTACGAGCAGTACTTC
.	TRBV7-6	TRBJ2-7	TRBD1	CASSPEGQGSSYEQYF	TGTGCCAGCAGCCCCGAGGGACAGGGAAGCTCCTACGAGCAGTACTTC
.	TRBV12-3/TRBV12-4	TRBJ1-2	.	CASSLTADYGYTF	TGTGCCAGCAGCTTGACAGCTGACTATGGCTACACCTTC
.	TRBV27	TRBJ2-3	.	CASSLARTDTQYF	TGTGCCAGCAGTTTGGCCCGCACAGATACGCAGTATTTT
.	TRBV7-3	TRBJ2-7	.	CASSLSPNSYEQYF	TGTGCCAGCAGCTTATCCCCCAATTCCTACGAGCAGTACTTC
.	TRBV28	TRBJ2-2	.	CASSLYELTGELFF	TGTGCCAGCAGTCTATACGAACTCACCGGGGAGCTGTTTTTT
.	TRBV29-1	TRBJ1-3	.	CSAQGFTGNTIYF	TGCAGCGCTCAGGGATTCACGGGAAACACCATATATTTT
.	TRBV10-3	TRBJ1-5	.	CAISESGGVSNQPQHF	TGTGCCATCAGTGAGTCGGGGGGAGTTAGCAATCAGCCCCAGCATTTT
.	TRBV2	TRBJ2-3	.	CASSDARRDTQYF	TGTGCCAGCAGTGACGCGAGGAGGGATACGCAGTATTTT
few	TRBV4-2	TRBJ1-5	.	CASSLQGFGPQHF	TGTGCCAGCAGCCTACAGGGATTTGGGCCCCAGCATTTT
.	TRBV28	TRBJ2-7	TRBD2	CASSLLAGLSYEQYF	TGTGCCAGCAGTTTATTAGCGGGTCTCTCCTACGAGCAGTACTTC
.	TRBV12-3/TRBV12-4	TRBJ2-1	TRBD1	CASSSPDRARQFF	TGTGCCAGCAGCTCCCCCGACAGGGCTCGGCAGTTCTTC
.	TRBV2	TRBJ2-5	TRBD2	CASWTSGKETQYF	TGTGCCAGTTGGACTAGCGGTAAAGAGACCCAGTACTTC
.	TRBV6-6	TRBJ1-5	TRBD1	CASRADRGPQPQHF	TGTGCCAGCCGAGCCGACAGGGGGCCCCAGCCCCAGCATTTT
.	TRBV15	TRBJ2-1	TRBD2	CATSRDLAGYNEQFF	TGTGCCACCAGCAGAGATCTAGCGGGGTACAATGAGCAGTTCTTC